This T cell receptor (beta chain) comes out of a study of molecular identifiers for immune sequencing clone quantification. Across the whole study: RNA, taken in replicates from about 20,000 or 100,000 naive CD8 cells, was split five ways, with four sequenced.

Methods described previously, with TCR primers listed, were used for bulk TCR libraries. TCRdb itself ran the PCR reads through MiXCR, one entry per CDR3 protein. This table holds 490,000 or so distinct CDR3 sequences, roughly 25% found once. Germline-derived CDR1 and CDR2 are LGHDT and YNNKEL (reference sequence). CDR3 length: 12 amino acids. Trimming cost V 8 bases and J 15 bases; bases outside gene matches: 13. Study-level points and caveats: Clones that had above 20 RNA copies took up over 99% of effector molecules but under 1% in naive cells.

About this clonotype itself: Its antigen is still unknown.

The genes are TRBV3-1 and TRBJ2-1; the match to TRBD2 covers 7 bases. The specimen was naive CD8+ T cells from blood, with Jurkat cell RNA spiked in. Noted subset: FACS-sorted CD8+CD4-CCR7+CD45RA+ naive T cells. This sequence originates from a human donor in good health. Some libraries in this study had Jurkat cell RNA spiked in. DNA for the CDR3: TGTGCCAGCTCCCCCTGGGAGGGCGGGGGGTTCTTC. Translation gives CASSPWEGGGFF.